Each of the 20 T cell receptor beta chains below was sequenced from the same sample in a study of beta chain features in type 1 diabetes. The authors reverse transcribed all of the isolated RNA, so sequencing captured expressed TCRB transcripts. Sequencing was performed with immunoSEQ multiplex PCR; in TCRdb, only in-frame clones are kept and a portion is missing. Among some 900,000 clones, about a sixth were seen once, and the ten largest hold around 0.02%. Sequenced: naive CD4+ T cells from blood. The receptor set was obtained from a woman aged 18-29 years in good health.

The chain has TRBV20-1 and TRBJ1-2; D is unclear. This CDR3 is 11 amino acids long. Germline assignment: CDR1 DFQATT and CDR2 SNEGSKA (reference sequence). V lost 1 base and J lost 6, with 6 bases in between. The CDR3 region has the DNA TGCAGTGCTAGAGTAATAGATGGCTACACCTTC. Protein product: CSARVIDGYTF.

This clone was counted a few times. The J gene is TRBJ1-3, the V gene TRBV25-1; D is uncertain. Trimming took off 2 bases at V and 8 bases at J, with 13 bases between the two ends. Germline assignment: CDR1 MGHDK and CDR2 SYGVNS. The CDR3 is made up of 14 amino acids. CDR3 amino acids: CASSELGDRDTIYF. The CDR3 DNA reads TGTGCCAGCAGTGAACTCGGGGATCGGGACACCATATATTTT.

The V call is TRBV7-2, the J call TRBJ1-5; no firm D call. Germline V gene data show CDR1 as SGHTA and CDR2 as FQGNSA. V lost 1 base to trimming and J lost 7 bases, with 11 bases between them. The CDR3 is 14 amino acids. This CDR3 reads CASSLEMGRQPQHF. CDR3 bases: TGTGCCAGCAGCTTAGAAATGGGGAGGCAGCCCCAGCATTTT.

The V and J genes are TRBV19 and TRBJ2-1, with TRBD1 matching over 7 bases. V was clipped by 5 bases and J by 0 bases; unmatched bases: 10. Germline V gene lookup returns CDR1 LNHDA and CDR2 SQIVND (reference sequence). The CDR3 sequence is 17 residues long. CDR3 DNA: TGTGCCAGTAGTCTGAGACCGACAGGGAGCTCCTACAATGAGCAGTTCTTC. This encodes CASSLRPTGSSYNEQFF.

In this sample, this clone turned up a few times. The CDR3 region has the DNA TGTGCCAGCAGCTCCCCCGAGGGTCAAGAGACCCAGTACTTC. It is translated as CASSSPEGQETQYF. This chain connects TRBV5-4 to TRBJ2-5, with D perhaps TRBD2 (5 bases). The CDR3 spans 14 residues. Trimming removed 3 bases from V and 2 bases from J, with 11 bases in between. CDR1 and CDR2 (germline): SGHNT, YYREEE (reference sequence). The full variable domain, rest sourced from reference TRBV5-4 and TRBJ2-5, is ETGVTQSPTHLIKTRGQQVTLRCSSQSGHNTVSWYQQALGQGPQFIFQYYREEENGRGNFPPRFSGLQFPNYSSELNVNALELDDSALYLCASSSPEGQETQYFGPGTRLLVL.

This clone was seen more than once but under ten times. The chain's CDR3 is CASRGDGGSSYNEQFF. The CDR3 nucleotides read TGTGCCAGTAGGGGCGACGGCGGGAGCTCCTACAATGAGCAGTTCTTC. The chain recombines TRBV19 with TRBJ2-1; 7 bases are a match to TRBD2. This CDR3 has 16 amino acids. The germline V gene encodes CDR1 LNHDA and CDR2 SQIVND (reference sequence). The V segment lost 6 bases and the J segment 0 bases; nucleotides outside the gene matches: 8.

The chain has TRBV7-3 and TRBJ2-3; TRBD2 matches at 7 bases. The CDR3 runs 15 residues. The trim removed 6 bases at V and 0 bases at J, leaving 6 bases unmatched. CDR1 and CDR2 from the germline V gene are SGHTA and FQGTGA. The DNA of the CDR3 is TGTGCCAGCAGTCGGGGTAGCGGGAGCACAGATACGCAGTATTTT. Protein sequence: CASSRGSGSTDTQYF.

This clone occurred a few times. J is TRBJ2-1 and V is TRBV2; a possible D gene is TRBD2 (6 bases). The length of the CDR3 is 13 residues. V lost 7 bases to trimming and J lost 7 bases, with 14 bases between them. Germline V gives CDR1 SNHLY, CDR2 FYNNEI. CDR3: CASMTGAGNEQFF. The CDR3 DNA reads TGTGCCAGCATGACGGGAGCAGGAAATGAGCAGTTCTTC.

The chain combines TRBV28 with TRBJ1-5; D is unresolved. V was shortened by 2 bases and J by 6 bases, with 8 bases between the two germline ends. Germline V gene data show CDR1 as MDHEN and CDR2 as SYDVKM. CDR3 size: 13 residues. The CDR3 region is CASSLGGFQPQHF. The CDR3 DNA reads TGTGCCAGCAGTTTAGGCGGGTTTCAGCCCCAGCATTTT. Full variable domain (remainder filled in from reference TRBV28 and TRBJ1-5): DVKVTQSSRYLVKRTGEKVFLECVQDMDHENMFWYRQDPGLGLRLIYFSYDVKMKEKGDIPEGYSVSREKKERFSLILESASTNQTSMYLCASSLGGFQPQHFGDGTRLSIL.

This clone has only a few counts. This sequence joins TRBV7-9 and TRBJ2-5; 10 bases align to TRBD2. Unmatched junction bases numbered 7, after V lost 4 bases and J lost 5 bases. This CDR3 is built from 15 residues. From germline, CDR1 is SEHNR and CDR2 FQNEAQ (reference sequence). DNA for the CDR3: TGTGCCAGCAGCTCTCCTAGCGGGAGTGGTGAGACCCAGTACTTC. It yields the protein CASSSPSGSGETQYF.

In this sample, this clone turned up a few times. This sequence joins TRBV5-4 and TRBJ1-2; tentatively, D is TRBD1 (6 bases). V lost 2 bases to trimming and J lost 8 bases, with 13 bases between them. This CDR3 region has 13 residues. CDR1 and CDR2 from the germline V gene are SGHNT and YYREEE (reference sequence). The CDR3 is CASSLLTGTGYTF. CDR3 coding DNA: TGTGCCAGCAGCTTACTTACAGGGACCGGCTACACCTTC.

A few counts support this clone. Other nucleotide sequences in the sample specify the same CDR3. The J gene is TRBJ1-5, the V gene TRBV16; maybe TRBD1 (5 bases). The length of the CDR3 is 13 residues. V was trimmed by 2 bases and J by 7 bases, leaving 9 bases between them. Germline V gene data show CDR1 as KGHSY and CDR2 as FQNENV. CDR3 in amino acids: CASSQGWGQPQHF. The CDR3 region has the DNA TGTGCCAGCAGCCAAGGTTGGGGGCAGCCCCAGCATTTT. Supplemented by reference TRBV16 and TRBJ1-5, the full variable domain reads GEEVAQTPKHLVRGEGQKAKLYCAPIKGHSYVFWYQQVLKNEFKFLISFQNENVFDETGMPKERFSAKCLPNSPCSLEIQATKLEDSAVYFCASSQGWGQPQHFGDGTRLSIL.

The chain has TRBV7-3 and TRBJ2-4, with TRBD2 matching 7 bases. Trimming at V came to 6 bases and at J to 5 bases, leaving 7 bases not matched to a gene. There are 14 residues in the CDR3. Germline values: CDR1 SGHTA, CDR2 FQGTGA. In DNA form, the CDR3 reads TGTGCCAGCAGTCCCCGGGGAGGGGAAAACATTCAGTACTTC. Translation: CASSPRGGENIQYF.

This clone was observed a few times. The chain carries TRBV9 and TRBJ2-4; D gene uncertain. There are 14 residues in the CDR3. The germline V and J ends were trimmed by 3 bases and 6 bases, with 13 bases remaining between them. The germline V gene encodes CDR1 SGDLS and CDR2 YYNGEE. This CDR3 is CASSAHSHGNIQYF. The CDR3 nucleotides are TGTGCCAGCAGCGCCCACAGCCACGGAAACATTCAGTACTTC.

This clone was counted at least ten times. The rearrangement links TRBV4-3 to TRBJ1-4; D remains unclear. Germline V CDR1 and CDR2: LGHNA, YSLEER. V was shortened by 0 bases and J by 0 bases, with 17 bases between the two germline ends. There are 19 residues in the CDR3. The CDR3 coding sequence is TGCGCCAGCAGCCAAGAAACGGCGGAGGGCCGTGCAACTAATGAAAAACTGTTTTTT. Translated, it gives CASSQETAEGRATNEKLFF.

This clone came up a few times. The chain employs TRBV6-6 and TRBJ2-4, with D possibly TRBD2 on 6 matching bases. The V and J ends lost 4 bases and 8 bases respectively, with 21 bases between them. Germline CDR1 is MNHNY and CDR2 is SVGAGI (reference sequence). The CDR3 contains 16 residues. The CDR3 loop reads CASSSGPHVGGHIQYF. The CDR3, as DNA: TGTGCCAGCAGTTCCGGCCCCCACGTGGGGGGACACATTCAGTACTTC.

Concerning this clone: The sample carries other DNA sequences with the same CDR3. V usage is TRBV2 and J usage is TRBJ2-5, with D perhaps matching TRBD2 (6 bases). CDR1 SNHLY and CDR2 FYNNEI come from the germline V gene. This CDR3 contains 16 residues. V lost 4 bases and J 2 bases, leaving 17 bases between the germline ends. CDR3 protein: CASSGRERVGQETQYF. The CDR3 coding sequence is TGTGCCAGCAGTGGTCGGGAGCGAGTTGGGCAAGAGACCCAGTACTTC.

This clone was observed once. The rearrangement uses TRBV7-8 and TRBJ2-2; 11 nucleotides align to TRBD2. Germline assignment: CDR1 SGHVS and CDR2 FQNEAQ. The CDR3 covers 16 residues. V trimming: 4 bases; J trimming: 7 bases; junction bases outside the gene matches: 8. The CDR3 nucleotides are TGTGCCAGCAGCTCAATAGCGGGAGGGCCTCTCGGGGAGCTGTTTTTT. Its protein is CASSSIAGGPLGELFF.

Comment on this clone: Other DNA sequences in the same sample also yield this CDR3. This chain links TRBV7-9 with TRBJ2-5; 10 bases match TRBD1. This CDR3 comprises 15 residues. Germline values: CDR1 SEHNR, CDR2 FQNEAQ (reference sequence). Trimming cost V 5 bases and J 3 bases; bases outside gene matches: 6. The CDR3 DNA sequence: TGTGCCAGCAGCCCCTGGACAGGGGGTAAAGAGACCCAGTACTTC. Protein product: CASSPWTGGKETQYF.

This clone was seen only a few times. This chain uses TRBV7-2 with TRBJ1-5; no clear D gene. Between the trimmed V and J ends, which lost 6 bases and 7 bases, there was a span of 16 bases. Germline CDR1 reads SGHTA; CDR2 reads FQGNSA. The CDR3 extends over 14 amino acids. CDR3 residues: CASSPGNFWQPQHF. The CDR3 DNA sequence: TGTGCCAGCAGTCCCGGGAATTTTTGGCAGCCCCAGCATTTT.